The 18 T cell receptor beta chains below come from one sample, sequenced in a study of blood T cell repertoires in COVID-19. TCRdb's copy holds only in-frame clones and misses some; the assay was immunoSEQ multiplex PCR. This table has some 75,000 clones, about 93% appearing once. Sequences were obtained from peripheral blood. Receptors were obtained from a human donor in a cohort sampled during active COVID-19.

The chain links TRBV6-5 to TRBJ2-6; the D is unclear. Germline-derived CDR1 and CDR2 are MNHEY and SVGAGI. This CDR3 has 14 residues. The V and J ends lost 6 bases and 0 bases respectively, with 6 bases between them. This CDR3 reads CASRSSSGANVLTF. The CDR3 nucleotides read TGTGCCAGCAGAAGTAGCTCTGGGGCCAACGTCCTGACTTTC.

V usage is TRBV28 and J usage is TRBJ2-7, with 11 bases fitting TRBD2. Germline assignment: CDR1 MDHEN and CDR2 SYDVKM. The CDR3 spans 15 residues. The CDR3 nucleotides read TGTGTAGTGGTCGGGCTAGCGGGGGGTTCCTACGAGCAGTACTTC. This codes for CVVVGLAGGSYEQYF.

This chain joins TRBV19 and TRBJ2-1; D may be TRBD1 (6 bases). CDR3 size: 13 residues. Trimming shortened V by 3 bases and J by 6 bases, and 9 bases separated the two germline ends. The germline V gene has CDR1 LNHDA and CDR2 SQIVND (reference sequence). The CDR3 bases are TGTGCCAGTAGTATCCAACAGGGCAATGAGCAGTTCTTC. Protein sequence: CASSIQQGNEQFF.

The chain employs TRBV24-1 and TRBJ2-3, with D perhaps TRBD2 (5 bases). V lost 0 bases, J lost 8 bases, and 14 bases lay in between. The CDR3 has 15 amino acids. Germline V lookup: CDR1 KGHDR, CDR2 SFDVKD. CDR3 amino acids: CATSDLTGIKGTQYF. CDR3 bases: TGTGCCACCAGTGATTTGACGGGGATCAAGGGTACGCAGTATTTT.

The CDR3 loop reads CASSISSGGPNEQFF. For the CDR3, the DNA is TGTGCCAGTAGTATATCTAGCGGGGGCCCCAATGAGCAGTTCTTC. The gene calls are TRBV19 and TRBJ2-1; 10 bases align to TRBD2. CDR3 length: 15 amino acids. Per the germline V gene, CDR1 is LNHDA and CDR2 is SQIVND (reference sequence). Trimming at V came to 2 bases and at J to 6 bases, leaving 4 bases not matched to a gene.

The V gene is TRBV19, the J gene TRBJ2-1, with 8 positions matching TRBD1. CDR1 is LNHDA, CDR2 SQIVND, per germline (reference sequence). The CDR3 is 16 residues long. Trimming at V came to 3 bases and at J to 5 bases, leaving 9 bases not matched to a gene. In nucleotides, the CDR3 is TGTGCCAGTAGTATTTCACCGACAGGGGTTAACAATGAGCAGTTCTTC. Residues: CASSISPTGVNNEQFF.

The chain is built from TRBV6-5 and TRBJ1-4, with TRBD1 as a possible D gene (6 bases). Germline-derived CDR1 and CDR2 are MNHEY and SVGAGI. Trimming removed 7 bases from V and 10 bases from J, with 10 bases in between. The CDR3 contains 11 residues. The CDR3 sequence: CASTGRGKLFF. CDR3 bases: TGTGCCAGCACGGGCAGGGGAAAACTGTTTTTT.

The chain employs TRBV12-3 or TRBV12-4 and TRBJ2-5; tentative D call: TRBD1 (6 bases). V was clipped by 3 bases and J by 5 bases, with 10 bases between them. This CDR3 is built from 13 residues. The chain's CDR3 is CASSLQGRETQYF. Written as DNA, the CDR3 is TGTGCCAGCAGTTTGCAGGGGCGGGAGACCCAGTACTTC.

This sequence joins TRBV18 and TRBJ2-3, with D unclear. The CDR3 sequence is 14 residues long. Germline CDR1 and CDR2: KGHSH and LQKENI. Between the trimmed V and J ends, which lost 3 bases and 2 bases, there was a span of 9 bases. The CDR3 DNA is TGTGCCAGCTCACCCGACTCCCACACAGATACGCAGTATTTT. This encodes CASSPDSHTDTQYF.

J is TRBJ1-1 and V is TRBV7-9; perhaps TRBD1 as D (6 bases). The CDR3 sequence is 15 residues long. Germline CDR1 is SEHNR and CDR2 is FQNEAQ (reference sequence). Trimming left V 4 bases short and J 5 bases short, with 17 bases between. CDR3 bases: TGTGCCAGCAGCTCAGTCTTACAGGGTAGGACTGAAGCTTTCTTT. The encoded protein is CASSSVLQGRTEAFF. Filled out from reference TRBV7-9 and TRBJ1-1, the complete variable domain reads DTGVSQNPRHKITKRGQNVTFRCDPISEHNRLYWYRQTLGQGPEFLTYFQNEAQLEKSRLLSDRFSAERPKGSFSTLEIQRTEQGDSAMYLCASSSVLQGRTEAFFGQGTRLTVV.

The V call is TRBV19, the J call TRBJ1-6; perhaps TRBD1 as D (6 bases). Germline-derived CDR1 and CDR2 are LNHDA and SQIVND (reference sequence). The CDR3 totals 14 residues. Trimming removed 2 bases from V and 10 bases from J, with 12 bases in between. The CDR3 coding sequence is TGTGCCAGTAGTATAAACCCAAGGGGGTCACCCCTCCACTTT. Translating gives CASSINPRGSPLHF.

This clone was seen more than once but under ten times. The chain combines TRBV7-6 with TRBJ2-7, with 7 positions matching TRBD1. The V gene's germline CDR1 is SGHVS and CDR2 FNYEAQ. Germline trimming cut 1 base from V and 5 bases from J; bases unmatched to any gene: 11. This CDR3 contains 16 residues. The CDR3 reads CASSLVAGQGDDEQYF. The CDR3 DNA is TGTGCCAGCAGCTTAGTGGCCGGCCAGGGGGACGACGAGCAGTACTTC.

The V call is TRBV5-6, the J call TRBJ2-1, with TRBD2 identical over 12 bases. With 5 bases clipped from V and 2 bases from J, the junction kept 8 bases outside the gene matches. From germline, CDR1 is SGHDT and CDR2 YYEEEE. This CDR3 contains 17 residues. In DNA, the CDR3 is TGTGCCAGCAGGTCCGGACTAGCGGGGCGGACCTACAATGAGCAGTTCTTC. Its translation is CASRSGLAGRTYNEQFF.

A word on this clone: Mismatch with germline at one junction end may stem from a read error. This chain joins TRBV5-6 and TRBJ2-7, with 11 positions matching TRBD1. The CDR3 length is 15 residues. From germline, CDR1 is SGHDT and CDR2 YYEEEE. CDR3 residues: CASSWGGQGAGEKYF. DNA of the CDR3: TGTGCCAGCAGTTGGGGAGGACAGGGGGCGGGCGAGAAGTACTTC.

This chain links TRBV5-6 with TRBJ2-7, with D unclear. Germline V gives CDR1 SGHDT, CDR2 YYEEEE. V was pared by 0 bases and J by 2 bases, with 6 bases between. The CDR3 has 13 residues. The CDR3 DNA sequence: TGTGCCAGCAGCTTGGTCTCAGCCTACGAGCAGTACTTC. Translating gives CASSLVSAYEQYF. Drawing the rest from reference TRBV5-6 and TRBJ2-7, the complete variable domain is DAGVTQSPTHLIKTRGQQVTLRCSPKSGHDTVSWYQQALGQGPQFIFQYYEEEERQRGNFPDRFSGHQFPNYSSELNVNALLLGDSALYLCASSLVSAYEQYFGPGTRLTVT.

The chain is built from TRBV27 and TRBJ1-1, with 8 bases aligning to TRBD1. After removal of 5 bases from V and 5 bases from J, the junction contained 10 bases not matched to a gene. The germline V gene encodes CDR1 MNHEY and CDR2 SMNVEV (reference sequence). CDR3 length: 15 amino acids. The CDR3 is CASSTPDRAVTEAFF. The CDR3 coding sequence is TGTGCCAGCAGTACCCCGGACAGGGCCGTGACTGAAGCTTTCTTT.

This chain joins TRBV12-5 and TRBJ2-2, with a possible D match to TRBD1 (5 bases). The ends were cut back, 5 bases at V and 12 bases at J, with 10 bases in the middle. Per germline, CDR1 LGHNT and CDR2 FRNRAP. The CDR3 has 11 amino acids. For the CDR3, the DNA is TGTGCTAGTGGTCTGAACAGGCAGCTGTTTTTT. Its translation: CASGLNRQLFF.

This clone has more than one count but fewer than ten. The chain is built from TRBV6-1 and TRBJ1-5; 10 positions agree with TRBD1. CDR3 length equals 18 residues. Trimming at V came to 3 bases and at J to 2 bases, leaving 10 bases not matched to a gene. Per germline, CDR1 MNHNS and CDR2 SASEGT. The CDR3 sequence is CASSERQGANVGNQPQHF. As DNA, the CDR3 is TGTGCCAGCAGTGAGCGACAGGGGGCAAACGTTGGCAATCAGCCCCAGCATTTT.